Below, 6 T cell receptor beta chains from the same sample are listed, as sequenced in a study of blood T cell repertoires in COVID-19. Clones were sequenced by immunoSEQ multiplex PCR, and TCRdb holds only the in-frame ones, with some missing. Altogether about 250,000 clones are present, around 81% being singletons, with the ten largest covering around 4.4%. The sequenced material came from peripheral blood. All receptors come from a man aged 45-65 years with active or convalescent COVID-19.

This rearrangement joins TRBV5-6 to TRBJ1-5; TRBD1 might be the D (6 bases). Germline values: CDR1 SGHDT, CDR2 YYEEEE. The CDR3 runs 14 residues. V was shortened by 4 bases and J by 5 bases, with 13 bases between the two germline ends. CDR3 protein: CASSLGTLHQPQHF. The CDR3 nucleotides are TGTGCCAGCAGCCTCGGGACACTTCATCAGCCCCAGCATTTT. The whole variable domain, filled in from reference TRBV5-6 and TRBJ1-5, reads DAGVTQSPTHLIKTRGQQVTLRCSPKSGHDTVSWYQQALGQGPQFIFQYYEEEERQRGNFPDRFSGHQFPNYSSELNVNALLLGDSALYLCASSLGTLHQPQHFGDGTRLSIL.

The CDR3 bases are TGTGCCAGCTCATCAATCCCGGAGGTTCGGGAAAAACTGTTTTTT. Amino acid sequence: CASSSIPEVREKLFF. The J gene is TRBJ1-4, the V gene TRBV18; D gene ambiguous. This CDR3 is built from 15 residues. Germline CDR1 is KGHSH and CDR2 is LQKENI. The V and J ends lost 5 bases and 8 bases respectively, with 18 bases between them.

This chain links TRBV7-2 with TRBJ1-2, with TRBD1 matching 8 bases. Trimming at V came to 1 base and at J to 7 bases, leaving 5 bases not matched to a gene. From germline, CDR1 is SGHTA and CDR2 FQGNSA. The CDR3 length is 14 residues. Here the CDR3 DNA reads TGTGCCAGCAGCTTAGATCGCCAGGGGGCTGGCTACACCTTC. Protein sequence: CASSLDRQGAGYTF.

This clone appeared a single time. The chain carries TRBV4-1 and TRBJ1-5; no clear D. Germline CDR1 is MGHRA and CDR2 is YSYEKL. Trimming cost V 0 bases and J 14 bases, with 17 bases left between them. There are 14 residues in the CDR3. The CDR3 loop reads CASSQEGARAPEHF. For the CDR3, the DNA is TGCGCCAGCAGCCAAGAGGGAGCAAGGGCCCCGGAGCATTTT.

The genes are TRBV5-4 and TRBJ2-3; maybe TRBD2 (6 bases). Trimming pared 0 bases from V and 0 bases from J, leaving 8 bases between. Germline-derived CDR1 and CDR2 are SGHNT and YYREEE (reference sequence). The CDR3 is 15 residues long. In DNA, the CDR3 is TGTGCCAGCAGCTTGGTGGGGGGTAGCACAGATACGCAGTATTTT. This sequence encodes CASSLVGGSTDTQYF.

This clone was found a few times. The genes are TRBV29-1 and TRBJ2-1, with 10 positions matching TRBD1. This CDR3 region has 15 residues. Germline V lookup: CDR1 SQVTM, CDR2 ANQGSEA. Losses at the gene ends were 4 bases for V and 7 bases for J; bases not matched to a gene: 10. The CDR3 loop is CSVGWVGTGVNEQFF. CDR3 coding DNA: TGCAGCGTTGGTTGGGTCGGGACAGGGGTAAATGAGCAGTTCTTC.